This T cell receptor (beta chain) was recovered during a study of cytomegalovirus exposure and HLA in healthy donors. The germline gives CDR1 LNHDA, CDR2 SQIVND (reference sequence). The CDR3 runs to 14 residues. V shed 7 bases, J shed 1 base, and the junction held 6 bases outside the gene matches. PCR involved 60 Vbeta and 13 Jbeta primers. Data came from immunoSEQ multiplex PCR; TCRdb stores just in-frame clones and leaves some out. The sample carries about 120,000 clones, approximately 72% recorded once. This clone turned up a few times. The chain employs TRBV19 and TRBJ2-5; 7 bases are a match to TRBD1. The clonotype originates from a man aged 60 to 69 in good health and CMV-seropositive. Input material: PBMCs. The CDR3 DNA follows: TGTGCCAGTACTGAAAGACAGGGCCAAGAGACCCAGTACTTC. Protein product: CASTERQGQETQYF.